This T cell receptor (beta chain) was obtained from a study of blood T cell repertoires in COVID-19. About the research overall: Sites across the United States, Italy and Spain contributed samples from acute and convalescent COVID-19.

Produced via immunoSEQ multiplex PCR; TCRdb's table is partial and in-frame only. The sample has some 220,000 clones, roughly 85% seen once. This CDR3 is 15 amino acids long. The germline CDR1 and CDR2 sequences are SGHRS and YFSETQ. Trimming shortened V by 4 bases and J by 11 bases, and 24 bases separated the two germline ends. The TCR sequence derives from a man between 45 and 60 years old with COVID-19, enrolled during active disease. Input material: peripheral blood. The genes are TRBV5-1 and TRBJ1-2; no reliable D call. CDR3 DNA sequence: TGCGCCAGCAGCCGAGAAGAACTATCAACTTCAGCGTACACCTTC. It codes for CASSREELSTSAYTF.